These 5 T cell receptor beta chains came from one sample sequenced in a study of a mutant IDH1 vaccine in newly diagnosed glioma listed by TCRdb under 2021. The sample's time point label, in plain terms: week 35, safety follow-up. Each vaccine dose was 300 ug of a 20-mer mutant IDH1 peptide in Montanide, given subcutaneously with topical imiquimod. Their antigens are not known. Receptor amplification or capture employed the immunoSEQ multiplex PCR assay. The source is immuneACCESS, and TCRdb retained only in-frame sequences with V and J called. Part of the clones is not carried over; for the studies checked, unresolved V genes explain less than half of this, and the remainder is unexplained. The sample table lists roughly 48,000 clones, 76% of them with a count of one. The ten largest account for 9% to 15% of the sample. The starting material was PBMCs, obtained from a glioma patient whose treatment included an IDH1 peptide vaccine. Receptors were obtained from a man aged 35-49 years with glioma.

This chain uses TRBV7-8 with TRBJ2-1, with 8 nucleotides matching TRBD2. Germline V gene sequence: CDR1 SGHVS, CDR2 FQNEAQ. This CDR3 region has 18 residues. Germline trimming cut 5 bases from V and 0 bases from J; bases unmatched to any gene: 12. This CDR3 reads CASSPRGGSASSYNEQFF. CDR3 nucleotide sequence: TGTGCCAGCAGCCCTCGCGGGGGGAGCGCTAGCTCCTACAATGAGCAGTTCTTC.

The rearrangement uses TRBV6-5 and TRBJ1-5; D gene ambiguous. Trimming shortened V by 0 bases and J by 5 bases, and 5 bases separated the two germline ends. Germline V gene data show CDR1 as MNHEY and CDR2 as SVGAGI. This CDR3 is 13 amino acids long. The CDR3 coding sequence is TGTGCCAGCAGTTACTCGCTTGATCAGCCCCAGCATTTT. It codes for CASSYSLDQPQHF.

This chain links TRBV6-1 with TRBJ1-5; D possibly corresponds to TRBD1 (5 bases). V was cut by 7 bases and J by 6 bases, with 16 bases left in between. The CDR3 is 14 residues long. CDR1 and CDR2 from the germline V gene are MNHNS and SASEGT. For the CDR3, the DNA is TGTGCCAGCACACTAGGGGATGGACGTCAGCCCCAGCATTTT. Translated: CASTLGDGRQPQHF.

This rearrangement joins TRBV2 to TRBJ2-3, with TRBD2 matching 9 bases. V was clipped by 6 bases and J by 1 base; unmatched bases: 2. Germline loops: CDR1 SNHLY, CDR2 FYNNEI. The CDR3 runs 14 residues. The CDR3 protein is CASRRTSGTDTQYF. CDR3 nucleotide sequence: TGTGCCAGCAGACGGACTAGCGGCACAGATACGCAGTATTTT.

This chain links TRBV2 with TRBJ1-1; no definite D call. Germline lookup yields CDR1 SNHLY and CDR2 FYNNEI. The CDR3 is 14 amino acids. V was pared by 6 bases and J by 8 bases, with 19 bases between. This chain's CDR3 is CASSPFLTGSEAFF. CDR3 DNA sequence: TGTGCCAGCAGCCCCTTCTTGACCGGCAGCGAAGCTTTCTTT.